The T cell receptor (beta chain) described here comes from a study of T cells after yellow fever vaccination (dated by TCRdb to the late 2010s). Context from the whole study: The SMART-Seq v4 Ultra Low Input RNA kit was used to prepare libraries from fractions with low cell numbers. To follow T-cell clones before and after primary and booster YFV17D yellow fever vaccination, bulk TCR alpha and beta repertoires were sequenced over time. Two healthy male donors made up the cohort, one aged 18 to 30 years and the other aged 30 to 39 years. Blood was drawn at multiple timepoints before and after primary and secondary immunization, with bulk PBMC replicates and cell subsets isolated.

The junction shows trimming of 8 bases on V and 2 bases on J, plus 22 bases between the germline ends. The CDR3 contains 16 residues, cysteine and phenylalanine counted. Only the CDR3 DNA stays, 48 bases, in frame from base 1. The germline V gene sets CDR1 to ENHRY and CDR2 to SYGVKD. In the paper's terms, the treatment or condition label means: live attenuated yellow fever vaccine strain. At each blood-draw timepoint, two biological replicates of bulk PBMCs were collected. A standard Ficoll-Paque protocol was used to isolate PBMCs from peripheral blood. TriZol was used to extract RNA from bulk PBMCs, from CD4 and CD8 fractions, and from dextramer-positive and dextramer-negative fractions. For this clonotype: Its antigen is still unknown. No base quality information exists; no much larger clone differs at one position.

TCR cDNA was synthesized by 5'RACE template switching, which introduced a universal primer site and unique molecular identifiers. Priming for cDNA synthesis came from both the TCR alpha and TCR beta constant segments. Libraries were amplified in two PCR steps, with sample barcodes and sequencing adapters added in the second step. Sequencing of the libraries was done on either Illumina HiSeq 2500 (2x100 bp) or NovaSeq (2x150 bp). The authors' analysis ran thus. MIGEC handled demultiplexing of reads and collapsing into UMI consensus sequences, while MiXCR performed V(D)J alignment. Vaccine-responding clonotypes were identified with edgeR using replicate PBMC samples, with FDR below 0.01 and a log2 fold change above 5 up to day 15 being required. CD4 or CD8 identity was assigned to each bulk clonotype according to whether the clonotype was present at higher abundance in the sequenced CD4 repertoire or the sequenced CD8 repertoire. TCRdb cleaned the public reads at Q25 with fastp, built clones with MiXCR and kept in-frame beta chains. One record per CDR3 amino acid sequence lists the most common genes and DNA. TCRdb's processing, not the authors', yielded these V and J calls. Present in this sample are hundreds of thousands of distinct CDR3 sequences, less than 15% of which were seen just once. The biggest ten clones account for 11% to 15% of the sample.

Overall study results and their limits: The secondary T-cell response was weaker than the primary response but faster, peaking on day 5 instead of day 15. Because only two donors were included in the study, the extent to which the findings can be generalized is limited. FACS-sorted repertoires could contain abundant contaminating clonotypes from the bulk population, so computational filtering was required. A small fraction of clonotypes showed up in both the CD4 and CD8 compartments, probably as a result of convergent recombination. After the booster, most of the clones that had expanded following primary vaccination were detected again (roughly 97% of CD4 and around 87% of CD8), which suggests that memory was broadly maintained.

This TCR was sampled from a man younger than 40 who received the YFV17D yellow fever vaccine. The specimen comprised PBMCs, sampled on the day of the yellow fever booster vaccination. The chain employs TRBV10-3 and TRBJ2-7, with no reliable assignment of the D segment. The CDR3 protein: CAIFFQRNNEPYEQYF. The sequenced DNA is TGTGCCATCTTTTTTCAGAGGAACAACGAACCCTACGAGCAGTACTTC.